The clone carrying this T cell receptor beta chain was seen only once. What it binds is unknown. The source of the sample is a study of cytotoxic CD8 clonotypes in ibrutinib-treated CLL. Study summary: After treatment lasting a median roughly 12 months, range 6 to 36, response samples were collected. On average, each sample had approximately 280,000 productive templates and 100,000 or so productive rearrangements. Study outcomes and limitations: Clonality increased with ibrutinib response but returned toward baseline at progression. Different sampling times were used for sustained-remission and progressing patients.

The table came from immunoSEQ multiplex PCR; TCRdb's copy has only in-frame clones and leaves some out. The sample contains roughly 190,000 clones, 55% to 85% of which appear only once. This clonotype originated in a human donor with chronic lymphocytic leukemia. Material: PBMCs, obtained after 24 months of ibrutinib treatment.

The CDR3 DNA reads as TGCGCCAGCAGCCAAAAGGAGAGCTCCTACAATGAGCAGTTCTTC. It codes for CASSQKESSYNEQFF. The chain joins TRBV4-1 to TRBJ2-1; D unresolved. Germline values: CDR1 MGHRA, CDR2 YSYEKL. The CDR3 extends over 15 amino acids. Trimming shortened V by 2 bases and J by 0 bases, and 8 bases separated the two germline ends.